The next 5 T cell receptor beta chains were all read from a single sample in a study of blood T cell repertoires in COVID-19. The repertoire was sequenced with immunoSEQ multiplex PCR; TCRdb's copy has only in-frame clones and lacks some. The table includes about 130,000 clones, 86% detected once. The sequencing input was peripheral blood. These receptors were obtained from a human donor in a cohort sampled during active COVID-19.

The chain has TRBV1 and TRBJ2-7; no check of the table's D call, TRBD2, against the DNA was made. TRBV1 is given as a pseudogene. This CDR3 region has 16 residues. The CDR3 loop is CTSSQGGGSSSYEQYF. The CDR3 coding sequence is TGCACCAGCAGCCAAGGCGGCGGGAGCAGCTCCTACGAGCAGTACTTC.

This chain connects TRBV7-9 to TRBJ2-2; 8 positions agree with TRBD1. Losses at the gene ends were 3 bases for V and 3 bases for J; bases not matched to a gene: 3. The CDR3 is 15 amino acids. Germline V gene data show CDR1 as SEHNR and CDR2 as FQNEAQ (reference sequence). The CDR3 DNA sequence: TGTGCCAGCAGCTTCAGGGGGCTGGACACCGGGGAGCTGTTTTTT. As protein: CASSFRGLDTGELFF.

The V and J genes are TRBV9 and TRBJ2-5, with D possibly TRBD2 on 6 matching bases. The CDR3 is 15 residues long. V lost 0 bases and J 4 bases, leaving 13 bases between the germline ends. The germline gives CDR1 SGDLS, CDR2 YYNGEE. CDR3 residues: CASSVALRDRETQYF. The CDR3 nucleotides read TGTGCCAGCAGCGTAGCTCTGCGGGATCGAGAGACCCAGTACTTC. The full variable domain, in which reference TRBV9 and TRBJ2-5 provide the parts outside the CDR3, is DSGVTQTPKHLITATGQRVTLRCSPRSGDLSVYWYQQSLDQGLQFLIQYYNGEERAKGNILERFSAQQFPDLHSELNLSSLELGDSALYFCASSVALRDRETQYFGPGTRLLVL.

This clone was seen once. The chain joins TRBV6-5 to TRBJ1-4; no firm D call. The CDR3 covers 15 residues. Germline CDR1 is MNHEY and CDR2 is SVGAGI. V dropped 7 bases and J dropped 3 bases, with 15 bases sitting between them. The DNA of the CDR3 is TGTGCCAGCACCCCACATCCATCAGCTAATGAAAAACTGTTTTTT. Encoded protein: CASTPHPSANEKLFF.

The chain joins TRBV6-2 or TRBV6-3 to TRBJ1-2; possible D gene TRBD1, 5 bases. Germline V gene data show CDR1 as MNHEY and CDR2 as SVGEGT. This CDR3 comprises 14 residues. The V end lost 4 bases, the J end lost 4 bases, and 13 bases lay between the germline ends. In nucleotides, the CDR3 is TGTGCCAGCAGTTCGACAGCGGGCCGCTATGGCTACACCTTC. Translated: CASSSTAGRYGYTF.